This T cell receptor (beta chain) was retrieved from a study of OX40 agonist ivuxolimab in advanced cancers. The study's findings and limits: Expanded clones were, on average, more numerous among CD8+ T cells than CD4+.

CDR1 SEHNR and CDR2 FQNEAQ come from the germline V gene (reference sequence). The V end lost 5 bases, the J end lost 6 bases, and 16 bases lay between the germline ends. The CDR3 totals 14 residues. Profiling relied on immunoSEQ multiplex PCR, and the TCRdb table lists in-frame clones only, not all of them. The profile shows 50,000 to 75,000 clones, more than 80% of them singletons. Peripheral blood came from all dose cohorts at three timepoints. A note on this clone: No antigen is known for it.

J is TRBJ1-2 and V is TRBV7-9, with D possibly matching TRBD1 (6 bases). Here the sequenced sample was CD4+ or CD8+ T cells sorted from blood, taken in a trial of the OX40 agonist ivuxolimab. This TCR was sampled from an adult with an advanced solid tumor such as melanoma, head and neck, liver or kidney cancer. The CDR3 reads CASSPNRELDGYTF. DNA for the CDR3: TGTGCCAGCAGCCCCAACAGGGAACTCGATGGCTACACCTTC. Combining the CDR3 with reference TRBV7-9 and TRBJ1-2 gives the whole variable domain DTGVSQNPRHKITKRGQNVTFRCDPISEHNRLYWYRQTLGQGPEFLTYFQNEAQLEKSRLLSDRFSAERPKGSFSTLEIQRTEQGDSAMYLCASSPNRELDGYTFGSGTRLTVV.